This TCR beta chain was retrieved from a study of blood T cell repertoires in COVID-19. The data were produced by immunoSEQ multiplex PCR, yet TCRdb's version contains in-frame clones alone and is incomplete. Found here are some 170,000 clones, approximately 82% of them singletons; the top ten hold roughly 15%. This CDR3 has 11 amino acids. Germline V gene data show CDR1 as WSHSY and CDR2 as SAAADI. Unmatched junction bases numbered 0, after V lost 6 bases and J lost 9 bases. This clone occurred once. This rearrangement joins TRBV10-2 to TRBJ2-3; 10 nucleotides align to TRBD2. The sequence was obtained from a man aged 50 or older who had recovered from COVID-19. Sequenced: PBMCs or T cells enriched from blood (not recorded which). CDR3 amino acids: CASRTSGTQYF. CDR3 bases: TGCGCCAGCAGGACTAGCGGGACGCAGTATTTT.